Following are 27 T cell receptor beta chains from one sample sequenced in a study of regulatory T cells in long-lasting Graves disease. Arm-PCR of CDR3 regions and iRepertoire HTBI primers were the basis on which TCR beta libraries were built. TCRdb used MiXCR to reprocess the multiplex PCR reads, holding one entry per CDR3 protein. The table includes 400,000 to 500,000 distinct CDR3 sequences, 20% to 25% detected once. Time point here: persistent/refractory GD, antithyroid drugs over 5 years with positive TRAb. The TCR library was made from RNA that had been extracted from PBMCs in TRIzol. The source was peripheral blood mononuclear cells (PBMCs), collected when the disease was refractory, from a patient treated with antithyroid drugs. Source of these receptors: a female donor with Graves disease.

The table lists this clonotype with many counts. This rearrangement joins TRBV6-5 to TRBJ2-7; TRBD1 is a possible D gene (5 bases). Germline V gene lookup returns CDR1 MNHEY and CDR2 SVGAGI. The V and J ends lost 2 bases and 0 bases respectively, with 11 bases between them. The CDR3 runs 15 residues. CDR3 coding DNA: TGTGCCAGCAGTTACGCAGGGCGGACCTCCTACGAGCAGTACTTC. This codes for CASSYAGRTSYEQYF.

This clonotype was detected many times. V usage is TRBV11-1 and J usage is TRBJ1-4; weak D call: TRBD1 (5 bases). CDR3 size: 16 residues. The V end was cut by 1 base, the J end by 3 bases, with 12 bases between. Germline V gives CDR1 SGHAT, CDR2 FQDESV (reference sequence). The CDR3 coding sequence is TGTGCCAGCAGCTTAGGGGGCGCCGGAGCTAATGAAAAACTGTTTTTT. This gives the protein CASSLGGAGANEKLFF.

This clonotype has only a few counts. The CDR3 DNA sequence: TGTGCCAGCAGTAGACAGGGCTCTAACTATGGCTACACCTTC. It translates to CASSRQGSNYGYTF. The chain links TRBV6-1 to TRBJ1-2, with 7 bases matching TRBD1. The V segment lost 5 bases and the J segment 0 bases; nucleotides outside the gene matches: 3. CDR1 and CDR2 from the germline V gene are MNHNS and SASEGT. The CDR3 has 14 amino acids.

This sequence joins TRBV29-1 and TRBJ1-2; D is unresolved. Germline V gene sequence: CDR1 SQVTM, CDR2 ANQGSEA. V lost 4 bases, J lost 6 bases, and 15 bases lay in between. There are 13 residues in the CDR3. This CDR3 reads CSVGTPLEDGYTF. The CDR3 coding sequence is TGCAGCGTTGGGACCCCCCTTGAAGATGGCTACACCTTC.

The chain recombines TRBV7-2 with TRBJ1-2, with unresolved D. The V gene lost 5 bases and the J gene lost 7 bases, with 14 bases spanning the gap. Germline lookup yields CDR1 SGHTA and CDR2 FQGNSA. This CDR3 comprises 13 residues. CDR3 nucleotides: TGTGCCAGCAGCGGCGCCACAACGAGTGGCTACACCTTC. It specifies CASSGATTSGYTF.

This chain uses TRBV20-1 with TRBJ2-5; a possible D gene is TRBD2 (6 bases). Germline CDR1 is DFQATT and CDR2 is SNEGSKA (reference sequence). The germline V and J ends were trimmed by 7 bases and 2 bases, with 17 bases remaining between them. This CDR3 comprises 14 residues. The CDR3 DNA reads TGCAGTGTCGGTATTAGCGGATTGCAAGAGACCCAGTACTTC. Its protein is CSVGISGLQETQYF.

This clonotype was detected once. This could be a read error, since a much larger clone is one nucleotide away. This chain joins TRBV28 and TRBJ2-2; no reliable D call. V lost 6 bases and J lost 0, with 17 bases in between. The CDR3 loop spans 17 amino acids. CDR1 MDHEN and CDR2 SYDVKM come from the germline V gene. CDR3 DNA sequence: TGTGCCAGCAGCCTAATAGGCGTTTCATCGAACACCGGGGAGCTGTTTTTT. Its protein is CASSLIGVSSNTGELFF.

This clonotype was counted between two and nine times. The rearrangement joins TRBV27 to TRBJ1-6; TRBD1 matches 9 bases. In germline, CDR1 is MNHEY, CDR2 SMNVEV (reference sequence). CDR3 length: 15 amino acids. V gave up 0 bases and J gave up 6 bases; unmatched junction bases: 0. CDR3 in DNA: TGTGCCAGCAGTTTATCGACAGGGGGTAATTCACCCCTCCACTTT. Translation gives CASSLSTGGNSPLHF.

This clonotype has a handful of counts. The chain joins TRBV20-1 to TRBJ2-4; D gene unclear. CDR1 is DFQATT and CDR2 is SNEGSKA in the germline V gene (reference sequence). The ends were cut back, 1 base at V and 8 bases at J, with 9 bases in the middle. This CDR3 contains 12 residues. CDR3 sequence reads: CSARVNGDIQYF. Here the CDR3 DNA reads TGCAGTGCTAGAGTGAATGGAGACATTCAGTACTTC.

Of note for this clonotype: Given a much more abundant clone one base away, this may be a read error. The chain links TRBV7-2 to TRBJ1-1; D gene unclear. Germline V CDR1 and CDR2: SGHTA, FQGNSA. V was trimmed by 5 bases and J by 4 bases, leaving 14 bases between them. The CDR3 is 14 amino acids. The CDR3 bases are TGTGCCAGCAGCGCCCGATCTTCCAGCACTGAAGCTTTCTTT. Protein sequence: CASSARSSSTEAFF.

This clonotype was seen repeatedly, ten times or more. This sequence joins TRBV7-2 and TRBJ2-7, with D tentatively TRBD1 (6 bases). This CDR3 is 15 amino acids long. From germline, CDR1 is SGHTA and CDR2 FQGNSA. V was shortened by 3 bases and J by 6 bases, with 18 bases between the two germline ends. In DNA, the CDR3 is TGTGCCAGCAGCTTCTCCGGGACATCGAGGAGCGAGCAGTACTTC. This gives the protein CASSFSGTSRSEQYF.

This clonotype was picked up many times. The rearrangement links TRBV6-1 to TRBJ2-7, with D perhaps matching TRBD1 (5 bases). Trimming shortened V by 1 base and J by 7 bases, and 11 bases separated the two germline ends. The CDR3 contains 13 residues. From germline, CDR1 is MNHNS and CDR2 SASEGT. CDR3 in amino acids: CASSEDLGQEQYF. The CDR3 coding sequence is TGTGCCAGCAGTGAAGACCTGGGGCAGGAGCAGTACTTC.

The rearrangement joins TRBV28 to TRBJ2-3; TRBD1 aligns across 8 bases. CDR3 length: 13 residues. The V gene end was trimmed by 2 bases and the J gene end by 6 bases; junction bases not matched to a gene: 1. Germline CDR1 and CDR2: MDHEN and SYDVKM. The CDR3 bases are TGTGCCAGCAGTTTACAGGGGGCTGATACGCAGTATTTT. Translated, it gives CASSLQGADTQYF.

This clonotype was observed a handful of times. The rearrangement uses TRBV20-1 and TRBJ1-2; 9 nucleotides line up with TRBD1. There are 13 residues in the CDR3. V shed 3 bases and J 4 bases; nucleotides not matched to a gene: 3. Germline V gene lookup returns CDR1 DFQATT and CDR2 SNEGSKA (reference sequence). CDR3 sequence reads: CSASRDRVYGYTF. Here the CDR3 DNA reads TGCAGTGCTAGCCGGGACAGGGTCTATGGCTACACCTTC.

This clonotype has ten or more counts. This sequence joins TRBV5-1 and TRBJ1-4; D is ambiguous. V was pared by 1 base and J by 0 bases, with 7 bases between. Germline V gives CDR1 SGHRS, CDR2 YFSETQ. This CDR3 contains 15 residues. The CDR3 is CASSLTEATNEKLFF. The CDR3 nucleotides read TGCGCCAGCAGCTTGACCGAAGCAACTAATGAAAAACTGTTTTTT. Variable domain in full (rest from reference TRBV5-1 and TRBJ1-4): KAGVTQTPRYLIKTRGQQVTLSCSPISGHRSVSWYQQTPGQGLQFLFEYFSETQRNKGNFPGRFSGRQFSNSRSEMNVSTLELGDSALYLCASSLTEATNEKLFFGSGTQLSVL.

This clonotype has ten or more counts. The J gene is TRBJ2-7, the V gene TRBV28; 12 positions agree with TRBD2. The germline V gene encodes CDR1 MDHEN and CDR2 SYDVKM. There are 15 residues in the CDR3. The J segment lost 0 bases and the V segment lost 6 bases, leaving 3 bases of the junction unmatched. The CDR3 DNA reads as TGTGCCAGCAGGGTGACTAGCGGGAGCTCCTACGAGCAGTACTTC. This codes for CASRVTSGSSYEQYF. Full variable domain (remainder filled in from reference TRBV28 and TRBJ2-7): DVKVTQSSRYLVKRTGEKVFLECVQDMDHENMFWYRQDPGLGLRLIYFSYDVKMKEKGDIPEGYSVSREKKERFSLILESASTNQTSMYLCASRVTSGSSYEQYFGPGTRLTVT.

CDR3 nucleotide sequence: TGTGCCAGCAGTTTAAGGCGGGGGCTATTGATAGGGGGGGTCATGAACACTGAAGCTTTCTTT. This translates into CASSLRRGLLIGGVMNTEAFF. The V and J genes are TRBV28 and TRBJ1-1; D perhaps matches TRBD1 (6 bases). The CDR3 is made up of 21 amino acids. Germline-derived CDR1 and CDR2 are MDHEN and SYDVKM. Trimming removed 2 bases at V and 0 bases at J, with 28 bases between.

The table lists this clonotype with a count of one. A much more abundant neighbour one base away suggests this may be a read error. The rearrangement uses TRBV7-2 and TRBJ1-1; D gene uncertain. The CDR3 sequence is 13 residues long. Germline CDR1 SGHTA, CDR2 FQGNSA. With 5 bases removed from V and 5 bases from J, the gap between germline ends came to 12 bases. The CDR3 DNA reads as TGTGCCAGCAGCCAGACGACATCGACTGAAGCTTTCTTT. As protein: CASSQTTSTEAFF.

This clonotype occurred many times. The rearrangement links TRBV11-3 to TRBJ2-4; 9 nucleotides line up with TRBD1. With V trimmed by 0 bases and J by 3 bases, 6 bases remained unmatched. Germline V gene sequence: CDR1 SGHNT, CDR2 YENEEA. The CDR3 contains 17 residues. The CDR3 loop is CASSLEGTGLNKNIQYF. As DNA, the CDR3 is TGTGCCAGCAGCTTAGAGGGGACAGGGTTAAACAAAAACATTCAGTACTTC. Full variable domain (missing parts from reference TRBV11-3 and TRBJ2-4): EAGVVQSPRYKIIEKKQPVAFWCNPISGHNTLYWYLQNLGQGPELLIRYENEEAVDDSQLPKDRFSAERLKGVDSTLKIQPAELGDSAVYLCASSLEGTGLNKNIQYFGAGTRLSVL.

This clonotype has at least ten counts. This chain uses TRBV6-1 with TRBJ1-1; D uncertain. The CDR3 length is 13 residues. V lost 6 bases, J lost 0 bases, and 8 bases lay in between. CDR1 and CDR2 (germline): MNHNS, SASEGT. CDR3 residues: CASRTGMNTEAFF. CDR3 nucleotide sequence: TGTGCCAGCAGGACCGGGATGAACACTGAAGCTTTCTTT.

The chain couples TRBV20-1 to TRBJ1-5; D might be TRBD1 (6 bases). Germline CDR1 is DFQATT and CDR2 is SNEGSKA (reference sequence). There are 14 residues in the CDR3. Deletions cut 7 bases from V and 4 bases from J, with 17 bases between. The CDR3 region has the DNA TGCAGTGTCGCCCAGGGGTCAGCTAATCAGCCCCAGCATTTT. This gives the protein CSVAQGSANQPQHF.

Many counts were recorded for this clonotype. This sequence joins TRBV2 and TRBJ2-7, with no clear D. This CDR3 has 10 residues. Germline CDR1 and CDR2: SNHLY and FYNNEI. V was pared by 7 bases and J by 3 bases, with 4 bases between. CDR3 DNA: TGTGCCAGCAAAGACTACGAGCAGTACTTC. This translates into CASKDYEQYF. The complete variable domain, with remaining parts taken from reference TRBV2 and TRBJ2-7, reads EPEVTQTPSHQVTQMGQEVILRCVPISNHLYFYWYRQILGQKVEFLVSFYNNEISEKSEIFDDQFSVERPDGSNFTLKIRSTKLEDSAMYFCASKDYEQYFGPGTRLTVT.

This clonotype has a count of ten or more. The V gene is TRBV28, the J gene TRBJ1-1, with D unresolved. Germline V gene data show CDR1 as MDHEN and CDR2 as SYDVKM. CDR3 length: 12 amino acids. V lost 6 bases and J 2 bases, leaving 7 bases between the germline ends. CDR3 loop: CASRPTNTEAFF. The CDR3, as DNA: TGTGCCAGCAGGCCGACCAACACTGAAGCTTTCTTT.

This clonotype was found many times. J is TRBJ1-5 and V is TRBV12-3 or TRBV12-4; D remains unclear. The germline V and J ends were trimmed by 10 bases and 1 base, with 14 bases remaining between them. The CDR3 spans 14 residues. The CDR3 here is CATARARSNQPQHF. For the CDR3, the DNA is TGTGCCACGGCGAGGGCGAGGAGCAATCAGCCCCAGCATTTT.

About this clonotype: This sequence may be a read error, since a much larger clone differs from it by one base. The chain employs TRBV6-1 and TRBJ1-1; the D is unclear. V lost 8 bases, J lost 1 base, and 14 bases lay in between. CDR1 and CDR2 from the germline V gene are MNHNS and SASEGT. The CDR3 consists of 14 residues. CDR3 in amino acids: CASAMTGRNTEAFF. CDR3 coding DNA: TGTGCCAGCGCAATGACGGGGAGGAACACTGAAGCTTTCTTT.

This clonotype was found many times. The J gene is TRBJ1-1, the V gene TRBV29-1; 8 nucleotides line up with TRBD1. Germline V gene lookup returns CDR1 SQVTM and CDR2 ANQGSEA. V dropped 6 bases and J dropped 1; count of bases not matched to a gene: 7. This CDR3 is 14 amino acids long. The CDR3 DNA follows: TGCAGCGTCCTGGGAGGGACAGGGAACACTGAAGCTTTCTTT. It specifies CSVLGGTGNTEAFF.

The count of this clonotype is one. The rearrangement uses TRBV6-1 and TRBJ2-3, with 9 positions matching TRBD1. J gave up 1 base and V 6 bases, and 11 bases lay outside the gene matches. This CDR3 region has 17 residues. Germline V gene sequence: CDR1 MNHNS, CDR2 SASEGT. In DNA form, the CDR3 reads TGTGCCAGCAGCTTCTATTGGGGACAGGGAGGCACAGATACGCAGTATTTT. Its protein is CASSFYWGQGGTDTQYF.